Sequencing of this T cell receptor beta chain was carried out in a study of shared clonotypes between healthy human individuals. The CDR3 contains 12 residues. Germline V gene lookup returns CDR1 SNHLY and CDR2 FYNNEI. V lost 4 bases to trimming and J lost 8 bases, with 9 bases between them. Assay used: immunoSEQ multiplex PCR; TCRdb lists only in-frame clones, some missing. Here the sample spans more than 2 million clones, 90% to 96% being singletons. The TCR comes from a young man in good health. This chain connects TRBV2 to TRBJ2-1; tentatively, D is TRBD1 or TRBD2 (6 bases each). The specimen was naive CD4+ T cells sorted from blood. Subset in this sample: CD45RA+ positively selected. For the CDR3, the DNA is TGTGCCAGCAGTGGTGGGGGGCATGAGCAGTTCTTC. Translated, it gives CASSGGGHEQFF.